This T cell receptor beta chain was sequenced in a study of CD8+ T cells in alopecia areata. CDR3 length: 15 amino acids. Germline V gene sequence: CDR1 SGHDN, CDR2 FVKESK. V lost 0 bases and J lost 7, with 15 bases in between. To note about this clone: Its cognate antigen is unknown.

Sequencing used cDNA as its template, made by extracting RNA and reverse transcribing it. Libraries were prepared by immunoSEQ multiplex PCR; TCRdb keeps only in-frame clonotypes and omits some of them. The top ten clones hold 4.9% of a sample with around 190,000 clones, approximately 60% of them seen once. Points from the study as a whole: More clonal than normal scalp was lesional scalp, particularly alopecia totalis/universalis. Mice showed clearer TCR sharing than patients did, a gap that was possibly HLA-related.

PBMC-derived CD4+ and CD8+ T cells were sorted. V gene TRBV14 combines with J gene TRBJ1-2, with a possible D match to TRBD1 (6 bases). The TCR was taken from a human donor in good health. The sequencing input was CD8+ T cells sorted from blood. CDR3 bases: TGTGCCAGCAGCCAAGAAAACAGGGACGCCAGTGGCTACACCTTC. Translation: CASSQENRDASGYTF. Filled out from reference TRBV14 and TRBJ1-2, the complete variable domain reads EAGVTQFPSHSVIEKGQTVTLRCDPISGHDNLYWYRRVMGKEIKFLLHFVKESKQDESGMPNNRFLAERTGGTYSTLKVQPAELEDSGVYFCASSQENRDASGYTFGSGTRLTVV.